These T cell receptor beta chains were read from a single sample in a study of cytomegalovirus exposure and HLA in healthy donors. The data were produced by immunoSEQ multiplex PCR, yet TCRdb's version contains in-frame clones alone and is incomplete. The table lists over 200,000 clones, around 70% of them singletons. Input material: PBMCs. The origin of the receptors is a man aged 40-55 years in good health and CMV-seropositive. Both conserved end residues are part of each CDR3. D genes are given only for firm matches. Part of the rows lack a size; the others show once, few, many or a class for expanded clones.

D	V	size	length	J	CDR3	DNA
TRBD2	TRBV7-2	NA	15	TRBJ2-1	CASSTTSGGLNEQFF	TGTGCCAGCAGCACGACTAGCGGGGGGCTCAATGAGCAGTTCTTC
TRBD1	TRBV2	NA	14	TRBJ2-3	CASKERGQADTQYF	TGTGCCAGCAAGGAGAGGGGGCAAGCAGATACGCAGTATTTT
TRBD1	TRBV19	NA	15	TRBJ1-2	CASSPWTGGLDGYTF	TGTGCCAGTAGTCCTTGGACAGGGGGCTTGGATGGCTACACCTTC
TRBD1	TRBV19	NA	16	TRBJ1-5	CASRQGGIRGNQPQHF	TGTGCCAGCAGACAGGGTGGAATTCGGGGCAATCAGCCCCAGCATTTT
NA	TRBV6-5	NA	14	TRBJ2-7	CASSPRGFAYEQYF	TGTGCCAGCAGTCCGCGGGGATTCGCCTACGAGCAGTACTTC
NA	TRBV4-1	NA	13	TRBJ1-1	CASSQIENTEAFF	TGCGCCAGCAGCCAAATAGAGAACACTGAAGCTTTCTTT
NA	TRBV18	NA	16	TRBJ2-1	CASFPGGAPPNNEQFF	TGTGCCAGCTTCCCGGGGGGCGCGCCCCCCAACAATGAGCAGTTCTTC
NA	TRBV6-5	few	14	TRBJ2-3	CASSYSRRADTQYF	TGTGCCAGCAGTTACTCGAGGAGAGCGGATACGCAGTATTTT
NA	TRBV5-4	NA	16	TRBJ2-3	CASSDRDNRLTDTQYF	TGTGCCAGCAGCGACCGGGACAACAGACTTACAGATACGCAGTATTTT
NA	TRBV7-2	NA	13	TRBJ1-2	CASSPAEFYGYTF	TGTGCCAGCAGCCCTGCGGAGTTCTATGGCTACACCTTC
TRBD2	TRBV5-4	NA	14	TRBJ2-1	CASRLAGGPIEQFF	TGTGCCAGCAGGTTAGCGGGGGGGCCTATCGAGCAGTTCTTC
NA	TRBV28	NA	15	TRBJ1-5	CASSLWTDSNQPQHF	TGTGCCAGCAGTTTGTGGACAGATAGCAATCAGCCCCAGCATTTT
TRBD2	TRBV25-1	NA	15	TRBJ2-1	CASSGGGGTINEQFF	TGTGCCAGCAGTGGCGGGGGGGGTACAATCAATGAGCAGTTCTTC
NA	TRBV4-2	NA	15	TRBJ1-1	CASSPYSEVNTEAFF	TGTGCCAGCAGCCCCTACTCAGAGGTGAACACTGAAGCTTTCTTT
TRBD1	TRBV15	NA	16	TRBJ2-5	CATSRDWVTGEETQYF	TGTGCCACCAGCAGAGATTGGGTAACAGGGGAAGAGACCCAGTACTTC
NA	TRBV4-1	NA	14	TRBJ1-2	CASSQGQGPRGYTF	TGCGCCAGCAGCCAAGGTCAGGGGCCTCGGGGCTACACCTTC
TRBD2	TRBV7-2	NA	16	TRBJ2-6	CASSFWTSGGAAVLTF	TGTGCCAGCAGCTTCTGGACTAGCGGGGGGGCAGCCGTCCTGACTTTC
NA	TRBV6-1	NA	15	TRBJ2-6	CASSREFLGANVLTF	TGTGCCAGCAGTCGCGAATTCCTCGGGGCCAACGTCCTGACTTTC
TRBD1	TRBV6-6	NA	16	TRBJ1-3	CASSHRQGNSGNTIYF	TGTGCCAGCAGTCATCGACAGGGAAACTCTGGAAACACCATATATTTT
NA	TRBV5-1	NA	14	TRBJ2-5	CASSLGVTKETQYF	TGCGCCAGCAGCTTGGGAGTGACAAAAGAGACCCAGTACTTC
TRBD1	TRBV6-5	NA	12	TRBJ1-1	CASNRGGTEAFF	TGTGCCAGTAACAGGGGAGGTACTGAAGCTTTCTTT
TRBD2	TRBV12-5	once	18	TRBJ2-3	CASGLGLAGVVRSDTQYF	TGTGCTAGTGGTTTGGGACTAGCGGGGGTAGTGAGGTCAGATACGCAGTATTTT
TRBD1	TRBV27	few	17	TRBJ1-2	CASSLASRADRGYGYTF	TGTGCCAGCAGTTTAGCTAGTCGGGCCGACAGGGGCTATGGCTACACCTTC
NA	TRBV16	NA	14	TRBJ2-7	CASSQSAGSYEQYF	TGTGCCAGCAGCCAATCGGCAGGCTCCTACGAGCAGTACTTC
NA	TRBV27	NA	13	TRBJ2-7	CASSLLGPGEQYF	TGTGCCAGCAGTTTATTAGGACCGGGAGAGCAGTACTTC
NA	TRBV19	NA	15	TRBJ2-3	CASSPQGRGADTQYF	TGTGCCAGTAGTCCGCAGGGGCGAGGGGCAGATACGCAGTATTTT
TRBD1	TRBV29-1	NA	12	TRBJ1-4	CSAMGQLEKLFF	TGCAGCGCAATGGGACAGCTTGAAAAACTGTTTTTT
TRBD1	TRBV7-8	few	14	TRBJ1-1	CASSAPGGGGEAFF	TGTGCCAGCAGCGCCCCAGGGGGCGGGGGTGAAGCTTTCTTT
TRBD1	TRBV6-1	NA	15	TRBJ1-1	CASSRTGVGVTEAFF	TGTGCCAGCAGTAGAACAGGGGTTGGGGTCACTGAAGCTTTCTTT
TRBD2	TRBV11-2	few	15	TRBJ2-3	CASSSSAGGAGSQYF	TGTGCCAGCAGCTCCTCAGCGGGGGGTGCGGGCTCGCAGTATTTT
NA	TRBV7-3	once	17	TRBJ2-6	CASSTSTGLSGANVLTF	TGTGCCAGCAGCACCTCGACAGGCCTCTCTGGGGCCAACGTCCTGACTTTC
NA	TRBV5-6	NA	18	TRBJ2-3	CASSSRGRPGFGTDTQYF	TGTGCCAGCAGCTCCCGCGGTAGGCCGGGGTTCGGCACAGATACGCAGTATTTT
TRBD1	TRBV7-3	NA	14	TRBJ1-1	CASSGTGLDTEAFF	TGTGCCAGCAGCGGGACAGGTCTGGACACTGAAGCTTTCTTT
NA	TRBV9	NA	13	TRBJ2-7	CASSVEQGYEQYF	TGTGCCAGCAGCGTAGAACAGGGCTACGAGCAGTACTTC
TRBD2	TRBV6-7	NA	19	TRBJ2-5	CASSYLSGGPLGGLETQYF	TGTGCCAGCAGTTACCTTAGCGGGGGGCCCCTAGGGGGTTTGGAGACCCAGTACTTC
TRBD2	TRBV10-3	NA	14	TRBJ2-5	CATRPRGGQETQYF	TGTGCCACCCGCCCCCGGGGGGGGCAAGAGACCCAGTACTTC
NA	TRBV29-1	NA	12	TRBJ2-7	CSVELPGYEQYF	TGCAGCGTTGAGTTACCGGGCTACGAGCAGTACTTC
NA	TRBV12-2	NA	14	TRBJ1-4	CASRFGRAEEKLFF	TGTGCAAGTCGCTTCGGCAGGGCAGAGGAAAAACTGTTTTTT
NA	TRBV7-9	NA	17	TRBJ2-3	CASSPQWGRGFTDTQYF	TGTGCCAGCAGCCCTCAGTGGGGGCGGGGGTTCACAGATACGCAGTATTTT
NA	TRBV6-6	NA	12	TRBJ2-7	CASSASGYEQYF	TGTGCCAGCAGCGCCAGCGGGTACGAGCAGTACTTC
NA	TRBV4-1	NA	13	TRBJ1-2	CASSHLGDYGYTF	TGCGCCAGCAGCCATTTAGGGGACTATGGCTACACCTTC
TRBD1	TRBV7-9	NA	14	TRBJ1-6	CASSLGQGESPLHF	TGTGCCAGCAGCTTAGGACAGGGGGAATCACCCCTCCACTTT
NA	TRBV6-5	NA	13	TRBJ1-2	CASSIGGVYGYTF	TGTGCCAGCAGTATAGGGGGGGTCTATGGCTACACCTTC
NA	TRBV2	NA	12	TRBJ2-1	CASSLQSGIRFF	TGTGCCAGCAGCCTTCAAAGCGGAATCCGGTTCTTC
TRBD1	TRBV19	NA	14	TRBJ1-5	CASSTGTGNQPQHF	TGTGCCAGTAGTACCGGGACAGGGAATCAGCCCCAGCATTTT
NA	TRBV19	NA	12	TRBJ1-1	CASETGGPEAFF	TGTGCCAGTGAAACCGGCGGGCCTGAGGCTTTCTTT
TRBD1	TRBV9	NA	14	TRBJ2-1	CASSLRTGNSEQFF	TGTGCCAGCAGCCTCCGGACAGGGAATAGTGAGCAGTTCTTC
TRBD1	TRBV12-5	once	16	TRBJ2-2	CASGSSQGVNTGELFF	TGTGCTAGTGGTTCATCACAGGGGGTGAACACCGGGGAGCTGTTTTTT
NA	TRBV5-1	NA	14	TRBJ2-7	CASQPVGGAYEQYF	TGCGCCAGCCAACCTGTAGGAGGAGCCTACGAGCAGTACTTC